These T cell receptor beta chains were read from a single sample in a study of cytomegalovirus exposure and HLA in healthy donors. Clones were sequenced by immunoSEQ multiplex PCR, and TCRdb holds only the in-frame ones, with some missing. The table shows about 170,000 clones, with 60% to 85% occurring only once. What was sequenced was PBMCs. These receptor sequences come from a female donor in good health and CMV-seronegative. Both conserved end residues are part of each CDR3. A D gene is named only where the DNA matches it firmly. The size field is filled for only some rows; it gives once, few, many or a size class.

v_gene	d_gene	abundance	j_gene	CDR3aa	CDR3nt
TRBV23-1	TRBD1	.	TRBJ1-2	CASSPLSQAGPDRGRLYGYTF	TGCGCCAGCAGTCCCCTCTCACAGGCAGGGCCCGACAGGGGGCGCCTCTATGGCTACACCTTC
TRBV4-2	.	.	TRBJ2-1	CASSQVQGSSYNEQFF	TGTGCCAGCAGCCAAGTTCAAGGGAGCTCCTACAATGAGCAGTTCTTC
TRBV19	TRBD1	few	TRBJ2-7	CASRDRGRGEQYF	TGTGCCAGTAGAGACAGGGGGCGCGGCGAGCAGTACTTC
TRBV19	TRBD1	.	TRBJ1-1	CASREDRGTNTEAFF	TGTGCCAGTAGAGAGGACAGGGGGACGAACACTGAAGCTTTCTTT
TRBV7-9	.	.	TRBJ2-7	CASSLRRRVYEQYF	TGTGCCAGCAGCTTAAGGCGGAGAGTCTACGAGCAGTACTTC
TRBV6-6	TRBD2	.	TRBJ2-5	CASSYPTSGRGETQYF	TGTGCCAGCAGTTACCCAACTAGCGGGAGGGGGGAGACCCAGTACTTC
TRBV7-9	.	.	TRBJ2-5	CASSLAGRQRFQEETQYF	TGTGCCAGCAGCTTAGCGGGCCGGCAACGATTTCAGGAAGAGACCCAGTACTTC
TRBV6-5	.	.	TRBJ1-1	CASSPSVNTEAFF	TGTGCCAGCAGTCCCTCGGTGAACACTGAAGCTTTCTTT
TRBV4-3	.	.	TRBJ2-1	CASSHPTGGEQFF	TGCGCCAGCAGCCACCCGACAGGAGGAGAGCAGTTCTTC
TRBV7-9	.	.	TRBJ1-5	CASSEGTPGGIQPQHF	TGTGCCAGCAGCGAGGGGACCCCCGGGGGAATTCAGCCCCAGCATTTT
TRBV14	.	.	TRBJ2-7	CASSPDSSYEQYF	TGTGCCAGCAGCCCCGACTCATCCTACGAGCAGTACTTC
TRBV7-2	.	.	TRBJ1-1	CASSLIFEAFF	TGTGCCAGCAGCTTAATCTTTGAAGCTTTCTTT
TRBV4-3	TRBD2	.	TRBJ2-5	CASSQVVARGFKETQYF	TGCGCCAGCAGCCAAGTGGTCGCGCGGGGGTTTAAAGAGACCCAGTACTTC
TRBV28	.	once	TRBJ1-4	CASSEMGATNEKLFF	TGTGCCAGCAGTGAAATGGGGGCGACTAATGAAAAACTGTTTTTT
TRBV29-1	TRBD2	few	TRBJ2-3	CSVEEARSGRRRDTDTQYF	TGCAGCGTTGAAGAAGCTCGCAGCGGGAGAAGGAGGGACACAGATACGCAGTATTTT
TRBV6-5	TRBD1	.	TRBJ1-2	CASSQGQGVGYTF	TGTGCCAGCAGTCAGGGACAGGGAGTTGGCTACACCTTC
TRBV18	.	.	TRBJ2-1	CASSPTRDEQFF	TGTGCCAGCTCACCCACCCGGGATGAGCAGTTCTTC
TRBV27	.	.	TRBJ1-2	CASSLKGRGLDYGYTF	TGTGCCAGCAGTTTAAAGGGGAGGGGCCTAGACTATGGCTACACCTTC
TRBV5-6	.	once	TRBJ2-2	CASSLLARGGELFF	TGTGCCAGCAGCTTGCTCGCCAGGGGCGGGGAGCTGTTTTTT
TRBV7-9	.	.	TRBJ2-3	CASSRSGTDTQYF	TGTGCCAGCAGCCGTAGCGGCACAGATACGCAGTATTTT
TRBV2	.	.	TRBJ1-3	CASTHSGNTIYF	TGTGCCAGCACACACTCTGGAAACACCATATATTTT
TRBV5-1	.	.	TRBJ1-1	CASRWGGNTEAFF	TGCGCCAGCAGGTGGGGGGGGAACACTGAAGCTTTCTTT
TRBV14	.	.	TRBJ1-6	CASSQEGGSYNSPLHF	TGTGCCAGCAGCCAAGAAGGAGGTTCCTATAATTCACCCCTCCACTTT
TRBV6-5	.	.	TRBJ1-2	CASSSTQDGYTF	TGTGCCAGCAGTTCGACCCAGGATGGCTACACCTTC
TRBV2	.	few	TRBJ2-3	CASSEDMSTDTQYF	TGTGCCAGCAGTGAAGATATGAGCACAGATACGCAGTATTTT
TRBV28	.	few	TRBJ2-7	CASSLVVSSYEQYF	TGTGCCAGCAGTTTAGTAGTTAGCTCCTACGAGCAGTACTTC
TRBV7-2	.	few	TRBJ2-3	CASSLGVRGADTQYF	TGTGCCAGCAGCTTAGGGGTCAGGGGAGCAGATACGCAGTATTTT
TRBV6-4	TRBD2	.	TRBJ2-3	CASSGASGSTDTQYF	TGTGCCAGCAGTGGGGCTAGCGGTAGCACAGATACGCAGTATTTT
TRBV6-1	.	.	TRBJ2-3	CASILGVGDTQYF	TGTGCCAGCATTTTAGGGGTGGGAGATACGCAGTATTTT
TRBV7-9	.	once	TRBJ2-7	CASSYDSTGSEQYF	TGTGCCAGCAGCTACGACAGTACGGGTAGCGAGCAGTACTTC
TRBV14	TRBD1	.	TRBJ1-1	CASSQDWVLLGQGENTEAFF	TGTGCCAGCAGCCAAGATTGGGTCTTGTTGGGACAGGGCGAGAACACTGAAGCTTTCTTT
TRBV30	.	few	TRBJ1-5	CAWSEHGGPHQPQHF	TGTGCCTGGAGTGAACACGGGGGGCCACATCAGCCCCAGCATTTT
TRBV19	.	.	TRBJ2-6	CATNPGANVLTF	TGTGCCACTAACCCTGGGGCCAATGTCCTGACTTTC
TRBV9	TRBD2	once	TRBJ2-3	CASSPSGRGSTDTQYF	TGTGCCAGCAGCCCTAGCGGGAGGGGAAGCACAGATACGCAGTATTTT
TRBV6-4	.	.	TRBJ2-1	CASRRNTDSYNEQFF	TGTGCCAGCAGGAGAAATACAGATTCCTACAATGAGCAGTTCTTC
TRBV7-7	TRBD2	once	TRBJ2-1	CASSPTSGVSDEQFF	TGTGCCAGCAGCCCTACTAGCGGGGTTAGCGATGAGCAGTTCTTC
TRBV27	TRBD2	few	TRBJ2-1	CASSLSGISYNEQFF	TGTGCCAGCAGCCTTAGCGGGATCTCCTACAATGAGCAGTTCTTC
TRBV18	.	few	TRBJ1-6	CASSPTGENSPLHF	TGTGCCAGCTCACCAACCGGGGAAAATTCACCCCTCCACTTT
TRBV29-1	.	.	TRBJ1-1	CSVGAPEAFF	TGCAGCGTTGGGGCCCCTGAAGCTTTCTTT
TRBV7-9	.	few	TRBJ2-1	CASSHDQTLYNEQFF	TGTGCCAGCAGCCATGACCAGACACTTTACAATGAGCAGTTCTTC
TRBV9	.	.	TRBJ1-3	CASSVEGGGSRSGNTIYF	TGTGCCAGCAGCGTAGAGGGGGGGGGCAGTCGCTCTGGAAACACCATATATTTT
TRBV30	TRBD1	.	TRBJ1-1	CAWSWTGPTEAFF	TGTGCCTGGAGTTGGACAGGGCCAACTGAAGCTTTCTTT
TRBV7-9	.	.	TRBJ2-3	CASSFPNSPTDTQYF	TGTGCCAGCAGCTTCCCGAACAGTCCAACAGATACGCAGTATTTT
TRBV4-1	TRBD1	.	TRBJ2-7	CAGSQRQGSYEQYF	TGCGCCGGCAGCCAAAGACAGGGGAGCTACGAGCAGTACTTC